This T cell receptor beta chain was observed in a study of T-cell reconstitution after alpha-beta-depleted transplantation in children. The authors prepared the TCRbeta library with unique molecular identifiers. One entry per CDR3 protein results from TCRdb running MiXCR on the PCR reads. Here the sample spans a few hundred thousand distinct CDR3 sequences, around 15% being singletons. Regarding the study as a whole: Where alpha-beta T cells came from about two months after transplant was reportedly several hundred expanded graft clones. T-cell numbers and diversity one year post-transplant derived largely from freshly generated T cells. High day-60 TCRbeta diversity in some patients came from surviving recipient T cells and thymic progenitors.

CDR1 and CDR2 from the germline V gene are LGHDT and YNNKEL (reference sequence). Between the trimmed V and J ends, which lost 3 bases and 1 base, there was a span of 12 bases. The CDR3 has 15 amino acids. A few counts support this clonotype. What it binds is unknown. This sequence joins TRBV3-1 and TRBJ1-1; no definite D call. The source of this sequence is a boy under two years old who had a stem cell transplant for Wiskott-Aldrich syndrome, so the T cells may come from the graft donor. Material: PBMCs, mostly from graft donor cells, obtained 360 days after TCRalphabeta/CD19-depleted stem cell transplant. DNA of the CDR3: TGTGCCAGCAGCCAGGCCCCGGACGGGAACACTGAAGCTTTCTTT. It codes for CASSQAPDGNTEAFF. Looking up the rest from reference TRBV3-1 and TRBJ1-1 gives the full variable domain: DTAVSQTPKYLVTQMGNDKSIKCEQNLGHDTMYWYKQDSKKFLKIMFSYNNKELIINETVPNRFSPKSPDKAHLNLHINSLELGDSAVYFCASSQAPDGNTEAFFGQGTRLTVV.